These 13 T cell receptor beta chains were all obtained from the same sample, sequenced in a study of identical twins (dated by TCRdb to the mid-2010s). Library prep was done by 5' RACE. Sequencing relied on an Illumina HiSeq 2000. The public sequencing data were trimmed at Q25 with fastp and processed into clonotypes with MiXCR by TCRdb, which kept only in-frame beta chains. Records with the same CDR3 protein are collapsed into one entry carrying the most frequent genes and DNA. This sample comprises 1,800,000 or so distinct CDR3 sequences, roughly 35% of them detected only once. In total, the top ten clones hold about 0.25% of the sample. The material sequenced was cord blood. Receptors were obtained from a newborn girl in good health.

The chain carries TRBV29-1 and TRBJ1-2, with TRBD1 matching 12 bases. The length of the CDR3 is 16 residues. V was clipped by 7 bases and J by 5 bases; unmatched bases: 14. From germline, CDR1 is SQVTM and CDR2 ANQGSEA. CDR3 residues: CSALPIGDRGRYGYTF. DNA of the CDR3: TGCAGCGCCCTTCCCATCGGGGACAGGGGGCGGTATGGCTACACCTTC.

The chain recombines TRBV12-3 or TRBV12-4 with TRBJ2-1; TRBD2 agrees at 8 bases. The length of the CDR3 is 16 residues. V shed 6 bases and J 4 bases; nucleotides not matched to a gene: 11. The CDR3 DNA follows: TGTGCCAGCAGAAAGGGACCAGCGGGAGAGTACAATGAGCAGTTCTTC. Its translation is CASRKGPAGEYNEQFF.

This clonotype has more than one count but fewer than ten. This rearrangement joins TRBV20-1 to TRBJ2-3; 11 nucleotides match TRBD2. This CDR3 is built from 15 residues. CDR1 and CDR2 (germline): DFQATT, SNEGSKA (reference sequence). V dropped 5 bases and J dropped 2; count of bases not matched to a gene: 6. The CDR3 sequence is CSASPTSGVTDTQYF. In nucleotides, the CDR3 is TGCAGTGCTTCCCCGACTAGCGGGGTCACAGATACGCAGTATTTT.

This clonotype was picked up a small number of times. This chain joins TRBV6-1 and TRBJ2-7; 8 bases fit TRBD1. The CDR3 extends over 13 amino acids. The germline gives CDR1 MNHNS, CDR2 SASEGT. V shed 7 bases and J 4 bases; nucleotides not matched to a gene: 6. The CDR3 here is CASIRRGPYEQYF. The CDR3 DNA sequence: TGTGCCAGCATACGCAGGGGGCCTTACGAGCAGTACTTC.

This clonotype occurred a few times. CDR3 amino acids: CSAREGSGYEQYF. The CDR3 coding sequence is TGCAGTGCTAGAGAGGGTAGCGGTTACGAGCAGTACTTC. The V and J genes are TRBV20-1 and TRBJ2-7, with a possible D match to TRBD2 (6 bases). The CDR3 length is 13 residues. V dropped 0 bases and J dropped 4 bases, with 10 bases sitting between them. Germline V gives CDR1 DFQATT, CDR2 SNEGSKA (reference sequence).

The V call is TRBV6-1, the J call TRBJ1-2; D is unresolved. Germline V gene lookup returns CDR1 MNHNS and CDR2 SASEGT. This CDR3 is built from 13 residues. V was trimmed by 3 bases and J by 8 bases, leaving 13 bases between them. The CDR3 sequence: CASSDRQPAGYTF. In DNA form, the CDR3 reads TGTGCCAGCAGTGATCGGCAGCCGGCGGGCTACACCTTC.

The sample holds a few counts of this clonotype. V and J are TRBV7-8 and TRBJ2-7; D call uncertain. CDR1 SGHVS and CDR2 FQNEAQ come from the germline V gene. Trimming took off 6 bases at V and 3 bases at J, with 12 bases between the two ends. There are 13 residues in the CDR3. CDR3 loop: CASSLIEDYEQYF. In DNA, the CDR3 is TGTGCCAGCAGTCTGATAGAGGACTACGAGCAGTACTTC.

The chain employs TRBV6-1 and TRBJ1-5; a possible D gene is TRBD1 (5 bases). Per the germline V gene, CDR1 is MNHNS and CDR2 is SASEGT. V was clipped by 3 bases and J by 6 bases, with 9 bases between them. The CDR3 totals 13 residues. The CDR3 DNA sequence: TGTGCCAGCAGTGACAGGGTTTTTCAGCCCCAGCATTTT. It is translated as CASSDRVFQPQHF.

This rearrangement joins TRBV21-1 to TRBJ2-7; the table's D call, TRBD1, has no DNA check behind it. TRBV21-1 is noted as a pseudogene. This CDR3 region has 16 residues. The CDR3 sequence is CASNTDRPSPPYEQYF. CDR3 nucleotides: TGTGCCAGCAATACAGACAGGCCTTCTCCCCCCTACGAGCAGTACTTC.

The gene calls are TRBV30 and TRBJ2-3; D gene uncertain. Germline loops: CDR1 GTSNPN, CDR2 SVGIG (reference sequence). The CDR3 length is 12 residues. V was clipped by 5 bases and J by 2 bases, with 8 bases between them. CDR3 sequence reads: CAWCPNTDTQYF. The CDR3 DNA is TGTGCCTGGTGCCCAAACACAGATACGCAGTATTTT. The whole variable domain, remainder taken from reference TRBV30 and TRBJ2-3, is SQTIHQWPATLVQPVGSPLSLECTVEGTSNPNLYWYRQAAGRGLQLLFYSVGIGQISSEVPQNLSASRPQDRQFILSSKKLLLSDSGFYLCAWCPNTDTQYFGPGTRLTVL.

Concerning this clonotype itself: Possible read error: a much larger clone is one base away. The chain is built from TRBV20-1 and TRBJ2-1; D gene uncertain. CDR1 is DFQATT and CDR2 is SNEGSKA in the germline V gene (reference sequence). V was clipped by 4 bases and J by 4 bases, with 5 bases between them. The CDR3 covers 11 residues. CDR3 amino acids: CSATQYNEQFF. DNA of the CDR3: TGCAGTGCTACCCAGTACAATGAGCAGTTCTTC.

The rearrangement uses TRBV2 and TRBJ2-3, with 10 positions matching TRBD2. The germline CDR1 and CDR2 sequences are SNHLY and FYNNEI. The CDR3 is 16 residues long. J was trimmed by 2 bases and V by 7 bases; bases with no gene match: 9. The CDR3: CASNPSLAGATDTQYF. The CDR3 DNA follows: TGTGCCAGCAACCCATCTCTAGCGGGGGCCACAGATACGCAGTATTTT.

The chain carries TRBV6-6 and TRBJ1-1; 7 bases line up with TRBD1. There are 17 residues in the CDR3. Trimming at V came to 4 bases and at J to 1 base, leaving 12 bases not matched to a gene. Germline CDR1 MNHNY, CDR2 SVGAGI (reference sequence). This chain's CDR3 is CASSSPRATGANTEAFF. The CDR3 DNA follows: TGTGCCAGCAGTTCTCCCAGGGCTACAGGGGCGAACACTGAAGCTTTCTTT.